The sequence of this T cell receptor (beta chain) was determined in a study of blood T cell repertoires in COVID-19. About the research overall: Sites in the United States, Italy and Spain provided acute and convalescent COVID-19 samples. From T cells, B-cell-depleted T cells, or PBMCs came the material, which was cDNA or gDNA.

Authors' methods: Cell counts per sample came from amplifying reference gene primers. The method was immunoSEQ multiplex PCR; TCRdb's version includes in-frame clones alone and lacks a portion of them. That table supplies the V and J calls and clone size; D and trimming were determined from the DNA. In the table there are about 100,000 clones, around 87% of which are singletons. The sequenced sample was peripheral blood. The source is a human donor in a cohort sampled during active COVID-19.

CDR3 nucleotide sequence: TGTGCCAGCAGCTTTGGCGCAGGGGGCTACGAGCAGTACTTC. Residues: CASSFGAGGYEQYF. This chain connects TRBV7-3 to TRBJ2-7, with 7 bases lining up with TRBD1. V dropped 3 bases and J dropped 3; count of bases not matched to a gene: 5. The germline V gene encodes CDR1 SGHTA and CDR2 FQGTGA. The CDR3 is 14 amino acids.